This paragraph covers one T cell receptor beta chain sequence. The antigen is undetermined. TCRdb re-called the 5' RACE reads and catalogs CDR3 proteins one per entry, DNA excluded. Its listing shows 300,000 to 450,000 distinct CDR3 sequences. The data were obtained in a study of monozygotic twins with inflammatory bowel disease. Study-level findings and limits: Compared with healthy twins, IBD patients shared fewer clonotypes with others, especially with disease activity.

CDR1 is SGHRS, CDR2 YFSETQ, per germline. The CDR3 length is 13 residues. The origin of this receptor is a human donor with ulcerative colitis or Crohn's disease, or a healthy co-twin of an affected twin (not recorded which). Sequencing was performed on blood. V is TRBV5-1 and J is TRBJ2-5. The CDR3 loop reads CASSLAMQETQYF.